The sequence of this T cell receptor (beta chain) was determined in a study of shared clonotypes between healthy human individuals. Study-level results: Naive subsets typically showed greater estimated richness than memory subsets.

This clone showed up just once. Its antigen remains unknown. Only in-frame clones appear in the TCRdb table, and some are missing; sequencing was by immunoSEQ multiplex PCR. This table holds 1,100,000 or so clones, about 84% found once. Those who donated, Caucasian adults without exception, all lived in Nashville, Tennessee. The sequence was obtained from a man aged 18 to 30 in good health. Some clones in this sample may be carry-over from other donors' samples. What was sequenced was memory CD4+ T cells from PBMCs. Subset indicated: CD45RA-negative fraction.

CDR3 DNA: TGTGCCAGCAGCTTGTACGGCCCCACCGGGGAGCTGTTTTTT. Its protein product is CASSLYGPTGELFF. V gene TRBV5-4 combines with J gene TRBJ2-2; no firm D call. Germline loops: CDR1 SGHNT, CDR2 YYREEE (reference sequence). V lost 1 base and J 4 bases, leaving 8 bases between the germline ends. The CDR3 contains 14 residues.